The next 13 T cell receptor beta chains were all read from a single sample in a study of beta chain features in type 1 diabetes. Sequencing targeted expressed TCRB transcripts, as all isolated RNA had been reverse transcribed. Using immunoSEQ multiplex PCR, the repertoire was profiled, and TCRdb retains in-frame clones only, with some absent. The data hold about 900,000 clones, with under 20% observed a single time. The material sequenced was naive CD4+ T cells from blood. These receptors all come from a woman younger than 35 in good health.

This clone occurred a few times. The V gene is TRBV5-1, the J gene TRBJ2-1; 7 bases fit TRBD1. CDR1 and CDR2 from the germline V gene are SGHRS and YFSETQ. CDR3 length: 18 residues. V lost 3 bases and J lost 4; bases outside the gene matches: 16. In nucleotides, the CDR3 is TGCGCCAGCAGCTATCCGACGCCGGGGACAGAAAAATACAATGAGCAGTTCTTC. Amino acids: CASSYPTPGTEKYNEQFF.

The chain couples TRBV18 to TRBJ2-4, with 9 bases fitting TRBD2. From germline, CDR1 is KGHSH and CDR2 LQKENI. The junction had 5 bases not matched to a gene; V was cut back by 2 bases and J by 0 bases. This CDR3 has 17 amino acids. In DNA, the CDR3 is TGTGCCAGCTCACCAAGCGGACTAGCGCTAGCCAAAAACATTCAGTACTTC. It codes for CASSPSGLALAKNIQYF. The variable domain in full, completed from reference TRBV18 and TRBJ2-4, reads NAGVMQNPRHLVRRRGQEARLRCSPMKGHSHVYWYRQLPEEGLKFMVYLQKENIIDESGMPKERFSAEFPKEGPSILRIQQVVRGDSAAYFCASSPSGLALAKNIQYFGAGTRLSVL.

This clone was counted a few times. This chain joins TRBV2 and TRBJ2-1, with D perhaps TRBD1 (6 bases). Per germline, CDR1 SNHLY and CDR2 FYNNEI. The length of the CDR3 is 17 residues. V was trimmed by 5 bases and J by 7 bases, leaving 24 bases between them. In nucleotides, the CDR3 is TGTGCCAGCAGTAATACAGGGCGTGGGGCCCCCTGGAATGAGCAGTTCTTC. Amino acid sequence: CASSNTGRGAPWNEQFF.

A word on this clone: Other DNA sequences in the same sample also yield this CDR3. The chain employs TRBV18 and TRBJ2-3; unclear D gene. V dropped 3 bases and J dropped 0 bases, with 4 bases sitting between them. The germline CDR1 and CDR2 sequences are KGHSH and LQKENI. The CDR3 has 13 residues. The chain's CDR3 is CASSPVSTDTQYF. The CDR3 DNA reads as TGTGCCAGCTCACCGGTTAGCACAGATACGCAGTATTTT.

Only a few counts were recorded for this clone. The rearrangement links TRBV9 to TRBJ1-1; D is unresolved. This CDR3 contains 11 residues. Germline CDR1 SGDLS, CDR2 YYNGEE. V lost 7 bases, J lost 5 bases, and 9 bases lay in between. The DNA of the CDR3 is TGTGCCAGCCTGACGTATACTGAAGCTTTCTTT. Protein: CASLTYTEAFF.

This clone has only a few counts. The V and J genes are TRBV6-5 and TRBJ2-3, with D uncertain. Germline assignment: CDR1 MNHEY and CDR2 SVGAGI. CDR3 size: 15 residues. Trimming removed 0 bases at V and 4 bases at J, with 11 bases between. CDR3 bases: TGTGCCAGCAGTTACTCGAGCCGGGCCCCAGATACGCAGTATTTT. Protein product: CASSYSSRAPDTQYF.

V is TRBV4-2 and J is TRBJ2-1, with 14 bases identical to TRBD2. Germline lookup yields CDR1 LGHNA and CDR2 YNFKEQ. The CDR3 runs 16 residues. J gave up 8 bases and V 4 bases, and 7 bases lay outside the gene matches. DNA for the CDR3: TGTGCCAGCAGCCGAGCGACTAGCGGGAGGGCCCATGAGCAGTTCTTC. Its translation: CASSRATSGRAHEQFF.

V and J are TRBV7-9 and TRBJ2-7, with D maybe TRBD2 (5 bases). This CDR3 is 14 amino acids long. The germline V gene encodes CDR1 SEHNR and CDR2 FQNEAQ (reference sequence). V dropped 1 base and J dropped 3 bases, with 10 bases sitting between them. The CDR3 here is CASSLDVALYEQYF. The CDR3 nucleotides are TGTGCCAGCAGCTTAGATGTAGCGCTCTACGAGCAGTACTTC.

The chain uses TRBV4-3 and TRBJ2-1; D unresolved. CDR1 LGHNA and CDR2 YSLEER come from the germline V gene. Between the trimmed V and J ends, which lost 0 bases and 6 bases, there was a span of 15 bases. The CDR3 is 16 amino acids. The CDR3 loop is CASSQDLGLLSNEQFF. In nucleotides, the CDR3 is TGCGCCAGCAGCCAAGATCTGGGCTTGCTTAGCAATGAGCAGTTCTTC.

This clone has just a few counts. The chain carries TRBV7-2 and TRBJ2-7; the match to TRBD2 covers 7 bases. The germline CDR1 and CDR2 sequences are SGHTA and FQGNSA. This CDR3 has 14 amino acids. Trimming took 7 bases from V and 0 from J; bases not matched to a gene: 6. The CDR3 sequence is CASKRTRSSYEQYF. In nucleotides, the CDR3 is TGTGCCAGCAAAAGGACTAGGAGCTCCTACGAGCAGTACTTC. The variable domain in full, with the rest retrieved from reference TRBV7-2 and TRBJ2-7, is GAGVSQSPSNKVTEKGKDVELRCDPISGHTALYWYRQSLGQGLEFLIYFQGNSAPDKSGLPSDRFSAERTGGSVSTLTIQRTQQEDSAVYLCASKRTRSSYEQYFGPGTRLTVT.

The CDR3 sequence: CASSGPDSNQPQHF. Here the CDR3 DNA reads TGTGCCAGCAGTGGACCGGATAGCAATCAGCCCCAGCATTTT. The chain joins TRBV9 to TRBJ1-5; D gene ambiguous. V lost 5 bases, J lost 0 bases, and 9 bases lay in between. This CDR3 spans 14 amino acids. From germline, CDR1 is SGDLS and CDR2 YYNGEE.

This clone appeared many times. This chain links TRBV14 with TRBJ2-1; D possibly corresponds to TRBD2 (5 bases). The CDR3 has 12 residues. The germline gives CDR1 SGHDN, CDR2 FVKESK. Trimming shortened V by 0 bases and J by 11 bases, and 8 bases separated the two germline ends. The CDR3 region has the DNA TGTGCCAGCAGCCAAGACTGGAGGCAGCAGTTCTTC. It is translated as CASSQDWRQQFF.

This clone was counted between two and nine times. The genes are TRBV10-3 and TRBJ2-7; no clear D gene. This CDR3 has 12 residues. V was shortened by 8 bases and J by 4 bases, with 12 bases between the two germline ends. The germline gives CDR1 ENHRY, CDR2 SYGVKD. The CDR3: CAIANLEYEQYF. The CDR3 nucleotides are TGTGCCATCGCCAACCTTGAATACGAGCAGTACTTC.